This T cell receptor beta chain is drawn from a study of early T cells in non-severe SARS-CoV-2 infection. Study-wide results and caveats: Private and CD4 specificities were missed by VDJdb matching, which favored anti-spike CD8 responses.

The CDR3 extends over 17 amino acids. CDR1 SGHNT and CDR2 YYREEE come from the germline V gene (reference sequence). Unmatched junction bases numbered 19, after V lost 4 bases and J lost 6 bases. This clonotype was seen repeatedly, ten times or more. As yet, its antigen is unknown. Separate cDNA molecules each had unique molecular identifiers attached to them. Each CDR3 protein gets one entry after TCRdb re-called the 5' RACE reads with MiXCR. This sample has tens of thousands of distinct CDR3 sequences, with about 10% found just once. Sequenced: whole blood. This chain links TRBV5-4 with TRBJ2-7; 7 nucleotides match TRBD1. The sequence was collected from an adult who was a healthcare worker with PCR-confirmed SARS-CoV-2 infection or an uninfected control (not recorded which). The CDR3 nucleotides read TGTGCCAGCAGCAAACCGGGACAGTCAGTTTCTCTCAGCGAGCAGTACTTC. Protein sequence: CASSKPGQSVSLSEQYF. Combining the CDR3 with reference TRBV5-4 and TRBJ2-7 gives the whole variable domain ETGVTQSPTHLIKTRGQQVTLRCSSQSGHNTVSWYQQALGQGPQFIFQYYREEENGRGNFPPRFSGLQFPNYSSELNVNALELDDSALYLCASSKPGQSVSLSEQYFGPGTRLTVT.